This T cell receptor (beta chain) was sequenced during a study of shared clonotypes between healthy human individuals (TCRdb year 2020). About the investigation overall: Two women and a few men aged 18 to 49 years were included in the cohort. Leukapheresis yielded between about 0.94 and 9 billion PBMCs per donor. Different laboratories and diverse techniques were used to prepare libraries and sequence TCR repertoires, to increase sequencing depth and limit assay-specific biases. To estimate repertoire size and how much clonotype sharing occurs between individuals, the study deeply sequenced the blood TCR repertoires of five healthy adults. The full study reports these points: Sampling was limited to blood, and TCR repertoires in tissue likely differ from TCR repertoires in blood. The small number of donors limited the genetic and exposure-history diversity represented. Pairwise subsampling led to the expectation that sequencing depth would affect the degree of clonotype sharing among donors.

The CDR3 spans 13 residues, from the cysteine through the phenylalanine. Only the CDR3 portion is preserved as DNA: 39 bases, with reading frame beginning at the first base. Per the germline V gene, SGHTS is the CDR1 and YDEGEE is the CDR2. V is clipped by 0 bases and J by 3 bases, and the sequence between their germline boundaries is 6 bases long. About this clone: Its antigen target is currently unknown. No quality values exist for individual bases; no much larger clone is one base distant.

TCR CDR3 regions were amplified from genomic DNA by multiplex PCR using the deep immunoSEQ assay. Extracted genomic DNA from each cell subset was spread evenly across all wells of several immunoSEQ 96-well plates, with each plate serving as a replicate. For unsorted PBMC, 250 to 350 ng genomic DNA, equal to roughly 33,000 T cell genomes, was loaded into each replicate PCR. Unsorted PBMC genomic DNA was sequenced across ten immunoSEQ deep assay plates. Purified libraries were measured with a Qubit 3.0 fluorometer, size-checked on a Bioanalyzer 2100, and measured again with the KAPA Library Quantification kit. Each immunoSEQ 96-well plate was sequenced on its own single-read 150-cycle Illumina NextSeq 550 flow cell. The authors' pipeline ran thus. Because the immunoSEQ output held only junctional sequences and lacked quality scores, the filtering could not match the filtering applied to full-length reads. To assign V/J genes and CDR3, sequences were annotated using PyIR, a Python wrapper for IgBLAST v1.9, with IMGT germline references. Reads were removed for weak V/J assignments (E-value above 1e-6), missing CDR3, stop codons, out-of-frame junctions, or ambiguous translated residues. V3J clonotypes were defined as sequences sharing an identical inferred V gene, J gene, and CDR3 amino acid sequence. The percentage overlap between two repertoires was calculated by dividing the number of shared unique clonotypes by the size of the smaller repertoire. Richness of each repertoire was evaluated using RTK rarefaction, the Chao1 estimator, and Recon v2.1 estimates of unobserved clonotypes. TCRdb's version of the immuneACCESS table is confined to in-frame rearrangements and falls short of the full clone set. An unresolved V gene accounts for under half of the shortfall where checked; the remainder is of unknown origin. V, J and clone size derive from that table, while D and trimming were established from the DNA sequence. Within this sample are around 500,000 clones, with over 60% of them counted one time only. Around 13% of the sample lies in the top ten.

The donors were healthy, HIV-negative adults with no recently reported acute infections or vaccinations. Every donor was a Caucasian adult residing in Nashville, Tennessee, USA. For unsorted samples, about 90 million PBMCs were counted, and genomic DNA was extracted using the QIAamp DNA Blood Mini kit. Blood was collected by leukapheresis, and PBMCs were isolated by Ficoll-Histopaque density gradient centrifugation and then cryopreserved in liquid nitrogen vapor phase. This receptor chain uses TRBV5-8 and TRBJ1-1; perhaps TRBD1 is the D gene, with 5 bases matching. The specimen sequenced was PBMCs. The receptor's source is a woman between 40 and 50 years old in good health. Some clones in this sample may be carry-over from other donors' samples. The CDR3 in this case is CASSLGGDTEAFF. DNA sequence: TGTGCCAGCAGCTTGGGGGGGGACACTGAAGCTTTCTTT.